The TCR beta chain described here comes from a study of shared clonotypes between healthy human individuals. Study information: Each donor's CD4 naive and CD4 memory cells filled three plates apiece, CD8 naive two, and CD8 memory one. Study outcomes and limitations: Naive subsets generally exceeded memory subsets in estimated richness.

On this clone: As yet, its antigen is unknown.

Naive CD8 cells, CD45RO-negative and positively selected for CCR7, excluded terminally differentiated effector memory CD45RA+ cells. Only Caucasian adults living in Nashville, Tennessee served as donors. The protocol was immunoSEQ multiplex PCR, while the TCRdb copy is restricted to in-frame clones and leaves out a portion. This sample has about 1,900,000 clones, with about 95% found just once. The CDR3 has 15 amino acids. The V gene lost 4 bases and the J gene lost 1 base, with 11 bases spanning the gap. Germline V gene lookup returns CDR1 WNHNN and CDR2 SYGVQD (reference sequence). This chain uses TRBV10-1 with TRBJ1-3; D is uncertain. The sequenced sample consisted of naive CD8+ T cells sorted from blood. The clonotype originates from a man younger than 35 in good health. The CDR3 DNA reads as TGCGCCAGCAGTGGTCATTCAGCTTCTGGAAACACCATATATTTT. Translation: CASSGHSASGNTIYF.